A single sample is the source of the 30 T cell receptor beta chains below, sequenced in a study of blood T cell repertoires in COVID-19. Sequencing was performed with immunoSEQ multiplex PCR; in TCRdb, only in-frame clones are kept and a portion is missing. Seen here are more than 95,000 clones, approximately 90% observed once, and the top ten hold 15% to 20%. The specimen was peripheral blood. Receptors originate from a woman aged 80 or over in a cohort sampled during active COVID-19.

The chain joins TRBV5-1 to TRBJ1-2, with a weak D call TRBD1 (5 bases). The CDR3 has 14 amino acids. Germline loops: CDR1 SGHRS, CDR2 YFSETQ. Trimming stripped 4 bases from V and 7 bases from J, with 17 bases between. The CDR3 DNA reads as TGCGCCAGCAGCCCGGGGGGACCAGCGGGTGGCTACACCTTC. Amino acid sequence: CASSPGGPAGGYTF.

The genes are TRBV6-5 and TRBJ2-5; maybe TRBD1 (5 bases). CDR3 size: 14 residues. Trimming left V 5 bases short and J 5 bases short, with 15 bases between. Germline CDR1 and CDR2: MNHEY and SVGAGI. Here the CDR3 reads CASSTPRWGETQYF. In nucleotides, the CDR3 is TGTGCCAGCAGTACCCCTAGGTGGGGCGAGACCCAGTACTTC.

This chain links TRBV11-3 with TRBJ2-5; 8 positions match TRBD1. From germline, CDR1 is SGHNT and CDR2 YENEEA. The CDR3 length is 12 residues. The V gene end was trimmed by 11 bases and the J gene end by 2 bases; junction bases not matched to a gene: 4. The CDR3 nucleotides are TGTGCCCCTAGGGACAGGCAAGAGACCCAGTACTTC. Translating gives CAPRDRQETQYF.

The chain combines TRBV5-1 with TRBJ1-6, with D perhaps TRBD1 (5 bases). The germline V gene encodes CDR1 SGHRS and CDR2 YFSETQ. Between the trimmed V and J ends, which lost 4 bases and 7 bases, there was a span of 18 bases. The CDR3 extends over 16 amino acids. Here the CDR3 reads CASSPAGQGSNSPLHF. CDR3 coding DNA: TGCGCCAGCAGCCCTGCAGGCCAGGGTTCGAATTCACCCCTCCACTTT.

This clone has a handful of counts. The rearrangement links TRBV11-3 to TRBJ2-1; D not certain. This CDR3 region has 13 residues. The germline V gene has CDR1 SGHNT and CDR2 YENEEA. V was clipped by 2 bases and J by 8 bases, with 10 bases between them. The CDR3, as DNA: TGTGCCAGCAGCTTATTCCCACGGGATGAGCAGTTCTTC. Protein: CASSLFPRDEQFF.

This clone was found once. V gene TRBV10-1 combines with J gene TRBJ2-7; D is possibly TRBD2 (5 bases). V lost 8 bases and J lost 1, with 18 bases in between. The germline V gene has CDR1 WNHNN and CDR2 SYGVQD (reference sequence). The CDR3 runs to 15 residues. CDR3 bases: TGCGCCAGCGCGGGCCGGGCTGGTGGTTCCTACGAGCAGTACTTC. This gives the protein CASAGRAGGSYEQYF.

V is TRBV7-9 and J is TRBJ2-1; 11 bases align to TRBD2. The germline CDR1 and CDR2 sequences are SEHNR and FQNEAQ (reference sequence). The V segment lost 4 bases and the J segment 13 bases; nucleotides outside the gene matches: 3. The CDR3 is 12 amino acids. CDR3 sequence: CASSYSGGVQFF. CDR3 nucleotides: TGTGCCAGCAGCTATAGCGGGGGGGTTCAGTTCTTC.

V usage is TRBV6-2 or TRBV6-3 and J usage is TRBJ2-5; 10 bases agree with TRBD2. Germline CDR1 is MNHEY and CDR2 is SVGEGT. The CDR3 extends over 16 amino acids. V dropped 5 bases and J dropped 2; count of bases not matched to a gene: 8. In nucleotides, the CDR3 is TGTGCCAGCAGTGCCCCTAGCGGGGGCCGTCAAGAGACCCAGTACTTC. Encoded protein: CASSAPSGGRQETQYF.

The chain employs TRBV6-6 and TRBJ1-3, with D hard to call. CDR3 length equals 12 residues. Looked up from germline, CDR1 is MNHNY and CDR2 is SVGAGI (reference sequence). V lost 7 bases, J lost 7 bases, and 11 bases lay in between. In nucleotides, the CDR3 is TGTGCCAGCAACAAGTTGTCGAACACCATATATTTT. Its protein product is CASNKLSNTIYF.

This clone was observed a single time. The rearrangement uses TRBV18 and TRBJ2-3, with 8 positions matching TRBD2. The CDR3 is 16 residues long. After removal of 6 bases from V and 2 bases from J, the junction contained 10 bases not matched to a gene. Per the germline V gene, CDR1 is KGHSH and CDR2 is LQKENI. The CDR3 is CASSPGAGVTTDTQYF. The CDR3 bases are TGTGCCAGCTCCCCGGGAGCGGGGGTTACCACAGATACGCAGTATTTT.

The rearrangement uses TRBV30 and TRBJ1-4; D unclear. Germline V lookup: CDR1 GTSNPN, CDR2 SVGIG (reference sequence). The CDR3 extends over 12 amino acids. V lost 3 bases and J lost 2, with 4 bases in between. The CDR3 loop reads CAWRHTNEKLFF. CDR3 DNA: TGTGCCTGGAGACACACTAATGAAAAACTGTTTTTT. Together with reference TRBV30 and TRBJ1-4, the CDR3 gives the full variable domain: SQTIHQWPATLVQPVGSPLSLECTVEGTSNPNLYWYRQAAGRGLQLLFYSVGIGQISSEVPQNLSASRPQDRQFILSSKKLLLSDSGFYLCAWRHTNEKLFFGSGTQLSVL.

The chain combines TRBV27 with TRBJ1-5; the D gene is possibly TRBD1 (6 bases). The CDR3 consists of 14 residues. Germline V lookup: CDR1 MNHEY, CDR2 SMNVEV (reference sequence). Trimming removed 3 bases at V and 5 bases at J, with 11 bases between. The CDR3 coding sequence is TGTGCCAGCAGTTTCCGGACAGCCGATCAGCCCCAGCATTTT. Translated, it gives CASSFRTADQPQHF.

Concerning this clone: This CDR3 is also generated by other DNA sequences in the sample. V usage is TRBV30 and J usage is TRBJ2-1; D remains ambiguous. V was shortened by 5 bases and J by 0 bases, with 5 bases between the two germline ends. The CDR3 totals 12 residues. CDR1 and CDR2 (germline): GTSNPN, SVGIG (reference sequence). In nucleotides, the CDR3 is TGTGCCTGGGGGTACTCCTACAATGAGCAGTTCTTC. Its protein product is CAWGYSYNEQFF.

The V and J genes are TRBV19 and TRBJ1-2; D is unclear. V shed 3 bases and J shed 2 bases, with 13 bases lying between them. Germline lookup yields CDR1 LNHDA and CDR2 SQIVND (reference sequence). CDR3 size: 15 residues. CDR3 residues: CASSIFGGENYGYTF. As DNA, the CDR3 is TGTGCCAGTAGTATTTTCGGCGGAGAAAACTATGGCTACACCTTC. The full variable domain, its missing parts supplied by reference TRBV19 and TRBJ1-2, is DGGITQSPKYLFRKEGQNVTLSCEQNLNHDAMYWYRQDPGQGLRLIYYSQIVNDFQKGDIAEGYSVSREKKESFPLTVTSAQKNPTAFYLCASSIFGGENYGYTFGSGTRLTVV.

V is TRBV7-2 and J is TRBJ1-3; D is unclear. The V end lost 7 bases, the J end lost 1 base, and 11 bases lay between the germline ends. The CDR3 runs to 14 residues. From germline, CDR1 is SGHTA and CDR2 FQGNSA. The CDR3 region has the DNA TGTGCCAGCAAAAACACAGTATCTGGAAACACCATATATTTT. It yields the protein CASKNTVSGNTIYF.

The chain carries TRBV19 and TRBJ2-7; D possibly corresponds to TRBD1 (6 bases). V was clipped by 3 bases and J by 2 bases, with 8 bases between them. This CDR3 has 13 amino acids. Germline V lookup: CDR1 LNHDA, CDR2 SQIVND (reference sequence). In nucleotides, the CDR3 is TGTGCCAGTAGTATCACAGGGACCTACGAGCAGTACTTC. It yields the protein CASSITGTYEQYF. The entire variable domain, with the rest obtained from reference TRBV19 and TRBJ2-7, is as follows: DGGITQSPKYLFRKEGQNVTLSCEQNLNHDAMYWYRQDPGQGLRLIYYSQIVNDFQKGDIAEGYSVSREKKESFPLTVTSAQKNPTAFYLCASSITGTYEQYFGPGTRLTVT.

This chain joins TRBV27 and TRBJ2-7; a possible D gene is TRBD2 (6 bases). Germline CDR1 and CDR2: MNHEY and SMNVEV (reference sequence). The germline V and J ends were trimmed by 5 bases and 7 bases, with 21 bases remaining between them. The CDR3 has 15 amino acids. CDR3: CASSEYGGSLREQYF. The CDR3 region has the DNA TGTGCCAGCAGTGAATATGGGGGGAGTCTACGGGAGCAGTACTTC.

The chain uses TRBV5-4 and TRBJ1-5, with D possibly being TRBD1 (6 bases). The CDR3 extends over 15 amino acids. Trimming cost V 3 bases and J 5 bases, with 15 bases left between them. Germline CDR1 is SGHNT and CDR2 is YYREEE (reference sequence). The CDR3 DNA reads as TGTGCCAGCAGCTCTGGTGGACAGATAGATCAGCCCCAGCATTTT. Translation gives CASSSGGQIDQPQHF.

This clone was recorded once. This sequence joins TRBV11-2 and TRBJ2-1; 7 bases align to TRBD1. Germline loops: CDR1 SGHAT, CDR2 FQNNGV. This CDR3 is 15 amino acids long. Trimming at V came to 1 base and at J to 7 bases, leaving 7 bases not matched to a gene. CDR3 coding DNA: TGTGCCAGCAGCTTAGGACAGGGAAGGGGAAATGAGCAGTTCTTC. It codes for CASSLGQGRGNEQFF.

The rearrangement joins TRBV6-5 to TRBJ1-4; 8 positions match TRBD1. The CDR3 is made up of 14 amino acids. J lost 7 bases, V lost 6 bases, and 7 bases had no gene match. CDR1 is MNHEY and CDR2 is SVGAGI in the germline V gene. The CDR3 region is CASSPGQGGEKLFF. In DNA form, the CDR3 reads TGTGCCAGCAGCCCCGGACAGGGAGGTGAAAAACTGTTTTTT.

The gene calls are TRBV7-2 and TRBJ2-1, with TRBD1 identical over 9 bases. CDR3 length equals 16 residues. The V and J ends lost 2 bases and 6 bases, in that order; junction bases with no gene match: 8. Germline V lookup: CDR1 SGHTA, CDR2 FQGNSA. The CDR3 nucleotides are TGTGCCAGCAGCTTACAGGGACAGGGTGGTTTCAATGAGCAGTTCTTC. Its translation is CASSLQGQGGFNEQFF.

This chain connects TRBV12-3 or TRBV12-4 to TRBJ2-7, with a possible D match to TRBD1 (6 bases). V was cut by 6 bases and J by 4 bases, with 13 bases left in between. This CDR3 comprises 13 residues. CDR3 residues: CASSPGHPYEQYF. Here the CDR3 DNA reads TGTGCCAGCAGCCCGGGACATCCTTACGAGCAGTACTTC.

This chain connects TRBV21-1 to TRBJ2-1; the DNA was not compared with TRBD2, the D call given in the table. TRBV21-1 is designated a pseudogene. The CDR3 is made up of 18 amino acids. CDR3 loop: CASSKTGTSGRALDEQFF. Written as DNA, the CDR3 is TGTGCCAGCAGCAAAACTGGGACTAGCGGGAGGGCCTTGGATGAGCAGTTCTTC.

The chain couples TRBV28 to TRBJ2-2; the D gene is possibly TRBD1 (6 bases). The CDR3 runs to 16 residues. Trimming shortened V by 5 bases and J by 1 base, and 14 bases separated the two germline ends. From germline, CDR1 is MDHEN and CDR2 SYDVKM. In DNA, the CDR3 is TGTGCCAGCAGTACACAGGGTTGGATGAACACCGGGGAGCTGTTTTTT. As protein: CASSTQGWMNTGELFF.

The J gene is TRBJ1-2, the V gene TRBV5-5; D call uncertain. This CDR3 is built from 14 residues. With 0 bases removed from V and 8 bases from J, the gap between germline ends came to 14 bases. Germline-derived CDR1 and CDR2 are SGHKS and YYEKEE (reference sequence). CDR3 region: CASSLGAGLFGYTF. As DNA, the CDR3 is TGTGCCAGCAGCTTGGGCGCCGGACTTTTCGGCTACACCTTC.

This chain connects TRBV10-1 to TRBJ2-7; D remains ambiguous. The length of the CDR3 is 12 residues. Germline V CDR1 and CDR2: WNHNN, SYGVQD (reference sequence). Between the trimmed V and J ends, which lost 4 bases and 6 bases, there was a span of 10 bases. CDR3 nucleotide sequence: TGCGCCAGCAGTGGAGTCACGAGCGAGCAGTACTTC. It is translated as CASSGVTSEQYF.

DNA for the CDR3: TGTGCCAGCAGCCAACAACAGGGAATTTATAATTCACCCCTCCACTTT. Translating gives CASSQQQGIYNSPLHF. The gene calls are TRBV3-1 (or the pseudogene TRBV3-2) and TRBJ1-6; weak D call: TRBD1 (6 bases). The CDR3 is 16 residues long. CDR1 and CDR2 (germline): LGHDT, YNNKEL (reference sequence). V lost 2 bases to trimming and J lost 4 bases, with 12 bases between them.

The V gene is TRBV19, the J gene TRBJ1-2, with D possibly matching TRBD1 (5 bases). V was clipped by 5 bases and J by 7 bases, with 11 bases between them. Germline V lookup: CDR1 LNHDA, CDR2 SQIVND (reference sequence). The CDR3 has 12 residues. The CDR3 sequence: CASSLPQGGYTF. As DNA, the CDR3 is TGTGCCAGTAGTCTGCCCCAGGGTGGCTACACCTTC.

This chain connects TRBV18 to TRBJ2-7, with TRBD2 matching over 11 bases. There are 15 residues in the CDR3. V lost 3 bases, J lost 3 bases, and 4 bases stayed unmatched. Germline assignment: CDR1 KGHSH and CDR2 LQKENI. The CDR3 is CASSPSTSGNYEQYF. The DNA of the CDR3 is TGTGCCAGCTCACCCTCGACTAGCGGGAACTACGAGCAGTACTTC.

The CDR3 region is CASSKKGQGGGSGSSYEQYF. In nucleotides, the CDR3 is TGTGCCAGCAGCAAAAAGGGGCAAGGGGGCGGTAGCGGAAGCTCCTACGAGCAGTACTTC. This chain joins TRBV21-1 and TRBJ2-7; TRBD1 is the table's D call, not checked against the DNA. TRBV21-1 is a pseudogene segment. This CDR3 spans 20 amino acids.